This TCR beta chain emerged from a study of metastatic and nonmetastatic thyroid tumors. TCRdb re-clonotyped the PCR reads through MiXCR. Of fewer than 20,000 clones in the sample, under 30% are singletons; the top ten hold 20% to 25%. Germline V gene data show CDR1 as MNHNY and CDR2 as SVGAGI (reference sequence). The CDR3 is 14 amino acids. The V end was cut by 2 bases, the J end by 7 bases, with 11 bases between. Each patient went into thyroid surgery without having received any treatment. Only a few counts were recorded for this clone. Sequencing input: tumor tissue. J is TRBJ2-2 and V is TRBV6-6, with D perhaps TRBD1 (6 bases). The source is a male donor with papillary thyroid cancer or a benign thyroid nodule (not recorded which). Some clones in this sample may be carry-over from other donors' samples. CDR3 sequence (DNA): TGTGCCAGCAGTTACAACAGGGCGGGCGGGGAGCTGTTTTTT. Protein product: CASSYNRAGGELFF.